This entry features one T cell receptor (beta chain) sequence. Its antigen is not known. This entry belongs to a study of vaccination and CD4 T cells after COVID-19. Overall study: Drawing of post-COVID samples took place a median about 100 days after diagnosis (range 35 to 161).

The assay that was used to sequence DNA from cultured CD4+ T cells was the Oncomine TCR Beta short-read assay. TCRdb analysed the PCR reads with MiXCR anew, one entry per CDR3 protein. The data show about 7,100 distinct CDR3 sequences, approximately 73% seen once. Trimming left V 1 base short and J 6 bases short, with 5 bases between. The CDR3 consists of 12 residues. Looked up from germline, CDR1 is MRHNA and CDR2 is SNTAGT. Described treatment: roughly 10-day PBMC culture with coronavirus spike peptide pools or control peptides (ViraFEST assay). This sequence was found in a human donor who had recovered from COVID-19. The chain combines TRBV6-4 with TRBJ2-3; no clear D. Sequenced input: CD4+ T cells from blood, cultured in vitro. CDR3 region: CASSDFEDTQYF. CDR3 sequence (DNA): TGTGCCAGCAGTGACTTCGAGGATACGCAGTATTTT.